Listed here are 7 T cell receptor beta chains from one sample, sequenced in a study of T-cell reconstitution after alpha-beta-depleted transplantation in children (TCRdb year 2016). In the paper's terms, the treatment or condition label means: allogeneic hematopoietic cell transplantation with graft depleted of TCRalphabeta T cells and CD19 B cells. Library preparation was by PCR. TCRdb shows the sequencer as Illumina HiSeq 2500. To normalize quantification of the TCRbeta repertoire, the TCR libraries were built with molecular barcoding that relied on unique molecular identifiers. In-frame beta chains were kept once TCRdb had trimmed the public reads at Q25 with fastp and called clones with MiXCR. Each entry merges the rows of one CDR3 protein and shows their most common DNA and genes. This sample lists 400,000 to 550,000 distinct CDR3 sequences; about 10% were detected once. The leading ten clones occupy roughly 2% of the sample.

The specimen was PBMCs, collected before TCRalphabeta/CD19-depleted stem cell transplant. The receptors derive from a child aged 2 to 10 with inherited bone marrow failure, due to receive a stem cell transplant.

A word on this clonotype: A much larger clone differs from this one at a single base, so this may be a read error. The chain uses TRBV7-9 and TRBJ2-7, with 9 bases aligning to TRBD1. CDR1 is SEHNR and CDR2 is FQNEAQ in the germline V gene (reference sequence). The CDR3 length is 14 residues. Trimming cost V 8 bases and J 3 bases; bases outside gene matches: 8. The CDR3 DNA sequence: TGTGCCAGCCGCCCAATGGACAGGGGCTACGAGCAGTACTTC. Translated: CASRPMDRGYEQYF. Drawing the rest from reference TRBV7-9 and TRBJ2-7, the complete variable domain is DTGVSQNPRHKITKRGQNVTFRCDPISEHNRLYWYRQTLGQGPEFLTYFQNEAQLEKSRLLSDRFSAERPKGSFSTLEIQRTEQGDSAMYLCASRPMDRGYEQYFGPGTRLTVT.

This clonotype was seen many times. The CDR3 loop is CASRPDRSSTDTQYF. CDR3 bases: TGTGCCAGCAGGCCTGACAGGTCTAGCACAGATACGCAGTATTTT. The genes are TRBV6-5 and TRBJ2-3; a weak D match, TRBD1 (6 bases). Germline V gene sequence: CDR1 MNHEY, CDR2 SVGAGI. V lost 6 bases and J lost 0, with 13 bases in between. This CDR3 contains 15 residues.

Worth noting for this clonotype: Being one base from a much bigger clone, this may be a read error. The chain employs TRBV6-5 and TRBJ2-7; a weak D match, TRBD2 (5 bases). The CDR3 runs to 16 residues. Germline V gene sequence: CDR1 MNHEY, CDR2 SVGAGI. CDR3 sequence: CASSSGPGYRPYKQYF. The CDR3 region has the DNA TGTGCCAGCAGTTCCGGACCGGGGTACAGACCCTACAAGCAGTACTTC.

DNA of the CDR3: TGCAGCGTTACAGTCTTTCCGCCGATCCAGTCCACTGAAGCTTTCTTT. This codes for CSVTVFPPIQSTEAFF. The chain recombines TRBV29-1 with TRBJ1-1; D gene unclear. Germline CDR1 and CDR2: SQVTM and ANQGSEA. V lost 5 bases and J 4 bases, leaving 23 bases between the germline ends. This CDR3 region has 16 residues.

This clonotype was found many times. The rearrangement links TRBV28 to TRBJ2-5, with TRBD2 matching over 10 bases. V trimming: 2 bases; J trimming: 4 bases; junction bases outside the gene matches: 7. This CDR3 is built from 16 residues. The germline gives CDR1 MDHEN, CDR2 SYDVKM. The CDR3 region has the DNA TGTGCCAGCAGTTTACTAGCGGGAGTTTTAGGAGAGACCCAGTACTTC. It translates to CASSLLAGVLGETQYF.

This clonotype was counted at least ten times. This CDR3 reads CATSEGYEQYF. CDR3 coding DNA: TGTGCCACCAGTGAGGGCTACGAGCAGTACTTC. The chain employs TRBV24-1 and TRBJ2-7, with D unresolved. V dropped 4 bases and J dropped 3 bases, with 3 bases sitting between them. The CDR3 length is 11 residues. Germline lookup yields CDR1 KGHDR and CDR2 SFDVKD.

This clonotype was seen at least ten times. The genes are TRBV7-9 and TRBJ2-1; D call uncertain. The germline V gene has CDR1 SEHNR and CDR2 FQNEAQ (reference sequence). The V and J ends lost 3 bases and 6 bases respectively, with 6 bases between them. The CDR3 covers 12 residues. Here the CDR3 DNA reads TGTGCCAGCAGCTTTGACTCCAATGAGCAGTTCTTC. Amino acid sequence: CASSFDSNEQFF.